These 17 T cell receptor beta chains share one sample of origin, sequenced in a study of OX40 agonist ivuxolimab in advanced cancers. Clones were sequenced by immunoSEQ multiplex PCR, and TCRdb holds only the in-frame ones, with some missing. This table has about 68,000 clones, over 75% appearing once. The sequencing here drew on CD4+ or CD8+ T cells sorted from blood, taken in a trial of the OX40 agonist ivuxolimab. The receptors stem from an adult with an advanced solid tumor such as melanoma, head and neck, liver or kidney cancer.

The rearrangement uses TRBV5-4 and TRBJ2-7, with 9 bases that match TRBD1. The trim removed 4 bases at V and 5 bases at J, leaving 7 bases unmatched. CDR3 length: 14 amino acids. In germline, CDR1 is SGHNT, CDR2 YYREEE (reference sequence). CDR3 region: CASSIRDRDHEQYF. The CDR3 coding sequence is TGTGCCAGCAGCATCCGGGACAGGGACCACGAGCAGTACTTC.

This sequence joins TRBV9 and TRBJ1-1; D remains unclear. The CDR3 length is 13 residues. The germline V gene encodes CDR1 SGDLS and CDR2 YYNGEE. With 4 bases removed from V and 1 base from J, the gap between germline ends came to 8 bases. The CDR3 coding sequence is TGTGCCAGCAGCCTCACAGAGAACACTGAAGCTTTCTTT. Residues: CASSLTENTEAFF.

This clone was recorded once. This sequence joins TRBV4-3 and TRBJ1-4, with D possibly TRBD1 on 5 matching bases. Germline lookup yields CDR1 LGHNA and CDR2 YSLEER. CDR3 length equals 14 residues. Between the trimmed V and J ends, which lost 4 bases and 3 bases, there was a span of 9 bases. The CDR3 loop reads CASSRGGANEKLFF. The CDR3 bases are TGCGCCAGCAGCCGGGGCGGGGCTAATGAAAAACTGTTTTTT.

The table lists this clone with a count of one. The chain combines TRBV5-4 with TRBJ2-1, with 14 bases lining up with TRBD2. After removal of 5 bases from V and 7 bases from J, the junction contained 5 bases not matched to a gene. CDR3 length equals 15 residues. Germline assignment: CDR1 SGHNT and CDR2 YYREEE (reference sequence). Here the CDR3 reads CASRRTSGGINEQFF. The CDR3 DNA reads TGTGCCAGCAGGCGGACTAGCGGGGGGATTAATGAGCAGTTCTTC.

The chain carries TRBV6-5 and TRBJ1-2; D ambiguous. The CDR3 sequence is 13 residues long. CDR1 is MNHEY, CDR2 SVGAGI, per germline. V was shortened by 2 bases and J by 2 bases, with 6 bases between the two germline ends. The CDR3 region is CASSYTVNYGYTF. CDR3 DNA: TGTGCCAGCAGTTACACAGTCAACTATGGCTACACCTTC.

DNA of the CDR3: TGTGCCGGCCGGACAGACAGGGGGGCTGAAGCTTTCTTT. This codes for CAGRTDRGAEAFF. V gene TRBV2 combines with J gene TRBJ1-1, with TRBD1 matching over 9 bases. V was pared by 11 bases and J by 6 bases, with 10 bases of the junction left unmatched. The germline CDR1 and CDR2 sequences are SNHLY and FYNNEI. There are 13 residues in the CDR3.

The chain has TRBV4-1 and TRBJ2-5; TRBD2 matches at 11 bases. Germline trimming cut 10 bases from V and 4 bases from J; bases unmatched to any gene: 17. This CDR3 region has 17 residues. Germline CDR1 reads MGHRA; CDR2 reads YSYEKL. The CDR3 reads CATSWRVAGGKGETQYF. Here the CDR3 DNA reads TGCGCCACCTCTTGGAGGGTAGCGGGGGGGAAAGGAGAGACCCAGTACTTC.

This chain joins TRBV5-1 and TRBJ1-1; tentatively, D is TRBD1 (5 bases). Germline values: CDR1 SGHRS, CDR2 YFSETQ. Trimming pared 3 bases from V and 4 bases from J, leaving 13 bases between. The CDR3 runs to 14 residues. CDR3 amino acids: CASSSDTQSTEAFF. The CDR3 DNA reads TGCGCCAGCAGCTCGGACACACAAAGCACTGAAGCTTTCTTT.

The J gene is TRBJ2-7, the V gene TRBV18; D ambiguous. The V gene lost 2 bases and the J gene lost 3 bases, with 8 bases spanning the gap. Looked up from germline, CDR1 is KGHSH and CDR2 is LQKENI. This CDR3 spans 13 amino acids. CDR3 DNA: TGTGCCAGCTCACCAGGGCCCAACTACGAGCAGTACTTC. Encoded protein: CASSPGPNYEQYF.

The rearrangement links TRBV2 to TRBJ1-5; unclear D gene. The V and J ends lost 3 bases and 4 bases respectively, with 7 bases between them. The germline gives CDR1 SNHLY, CDR2 FYNNEI. The CDR3 contains 13 residues. The CDR3 reads CASSDEGNQPQHF. The CDR3 DNA reads TGTGCCAGCAGTGATGAGGGTAATCAGCCCCAGCATTTT. Variable domain in full (rest from reference TRBV2 and TRBJ1-5): EPEVTQTPSHQVTQMGQEVILRCVPISNHLYFYWYRQILGQKVEFLVSFYNNEISEKSEIFDDQFSVERPDGSNFTLKIRSTKLEDSAMYFCASSDEGNQPQHFGDGTRLSIL.

The chain links TRBV2 to TRBJ2-6, with a possible D match to TRBD1 (6 bases). The CDR3 runs to 15 residues. Trimming removed 3 bases from V and 0 bases from J, with 6 bases in between. Germline-derived CDR1 and CDR2 are SNHLY and FYNNEI. DNA for the CDR3: TGTGCCAGCAGTGACAGGGGCTCTGGGGCCAACGTCCTGACTTTC. It specifies CASSDRGSGANVLTF.

This chain uses TRBV5-4 with TRBJ2-5; 9 positions match TRBD2. Germline-derived CDR1 and CDR2 are SGHNT and YYREEE (reference sequence). The V gene end was trimmed by 3 bases and the J gene end by 3 bases; junction bases not matched to a gene: 6. The CDR3 contains 15 residues. The CDR3 region is CASSSGLASEETQYF. Written as DNA, the CDR3 is TGTGCCAGCAGCTCCGGACTAGCGAGTGAAGAGACCCAGTACTTC.

Relative to its sample, this clone is medium-sized (0.01 to 0.1%). The chain recombines TRBV27 with TRBJ1-5; no clear D. This CDR3 spans 13 amino acids. V was pared by 5 bases and J by 0 bases, with 5 bases between. Germline assignment: CDR1 MNHEY and CDR2 SMNVEV (reference sequence). This CDR3 is CASSPDSNQPQHF. The CDR3 DNA reads as TGTGCCAGCAGTCCCGATAGCAATCAGCCCCAGCATTTT.

Only one count was recorded for this clone. This chain connects TRBV10-1 to TRBJ1-1; D not resolved. CDR1 and CDR2 from the germline V gene are WNHNN and SYGVQD (reference sequence). V was shortened by 2 bases and J by 3 bases, with 7 bases between the two germline ends. The CDR3 runs 13 residues. The chain's CDR3 is CASSEGEYTEAFF. The CDR3 coding sequence is TGCGCCAGCAGTGAGGGGGAATACACTGAAGCTTTCTTT.

The chain combines TRBV7-2 with TRBJ2-7, with 9 bases aligning to TRBD1. With V trimmed by 4 bases and J by 2 bases, 6 bases remained unmatched. Germline V gene lookup returns CDR1 SGHTA and CDR2 FQGNSA. The CDR3 is 15 residues long. This CDR3 reads CASSSRTGEAYEQYF. In nucleotides, the CDR3 is TGTGCCAGCAGCTCCCGGACAGGGGAGGCCTACGAGCAGTACTTC.

The chain links TRBV6-5 to TRBJ2-7; D may be TRBD2 (6 bases). Germline lookup yields CDR1 MNHEY and CDR2 SVGAGI. The CDR3 runs to 15 residues. The V gene lost 0 bases and the J gene lost 4 bases, with 13 bases spanning the gap. DNA for the CDR3: TGTGCCAGCAGTTACTCGGGGGGTGCGGGGTACGAGCAGTACTTC. This translates into CASSYSGGAGYEQYF.

This clone appeared once. The chain recombines TRBV5-4 with TRBJ2-7; 8 bases are shared with TRBD1. Trimming cost V 0 bases and J 5 bases; bases outside gene matches: 7. From germline, CDR1 is SGHNT and CDR2 YYREEE (reference sequence). The CDR3 contains 15 residues. CDR3 DNA: TGTGCCAGCAGCTTGGAGAGGGCAGGGGGCAACGAGCAGTACTTC. Its translation is CASSLERAGGNEQYF.